Listed here is a single T cell receptor (beta chain). The data were taken from a study of blood T cell repertoires in COVID-19. The overall study: Donors in the United States, Italy and Spain gave samples during acute or convalescent COVID-19. PBMCs, B-cell-depleted T cells, or T cells were the source of the cDNA or gDNA that made up the material.

The CDR3 runs 15 residues. Authors' methods: Amplified reference gene primers provided the basis for estimating nucleated cell counts. Here immunoSEQ multiplex PCR was the method, and the copy in TCRdb shows in-frame clones only, minus some. V and J calls and clone size are those listed in that table; D and trimming were worked out from the DNA. Counted here are roughly 160,000 clones, about 88% occurring once; the ten biggest clones make up just over 2.5%. The sample taken for sequencing was peripheral blood. The rearrangement uses TRBV12-1 and TRBJ2-7; TRBD2, the table's D call, was not compared with the DNA. TRBV12-1 is classified as a pseudogene. The sequence was collected from a woman at least 80 years old with COVID-19, enrolled during active disease. The CDR3 nucleotides read TGTGCCAGCAGCTTTTGGGGACTGACCCTACGCGAGCAGTACTTC. It specifies CASSFWGLTLREQYF.